The clone carrying this TCR beta chain was observed a handful of times. Its specificity is unknown. The record originates from a study of early T cells in non-severe SARS-CoV-2 infection. For the study at large: Chains were unpaired, as sequencing was done on bulk RNA from unsorted whole blood.

The protocol attached unique molecular identifiers to individual cDNA molecules. Using its own MiXCR run on the 5' RACE reads, TCRdb lists one record per CDR3 protein. The sample contains more than 65,000 distinct CDR3 sequences, around 15% of which appear only once. CDR3 length equals 14 residues. In germline, CDR1 is SGHRS, CDR2 YFSETQ. V was cut by 0 bases and J by 4 bases, with 8 bases left in between. Study results and limitations: A preference for anti-spike CD8 responses marked VDJdb matching, which missed private and CD4 specificities.

The clonotype comes from an adult who was a healthcare worker with PCR-confirmed SARS-CoV-2 infection or an uninfected control (not recorded which). The rearrangement links TRBV5-1 to TRBJ2-1; the D gene is possibly TRBD1 (5 bases). The material sequenced was whole blood, taken at baseline. CDR3 in DNA: TGCGCCAGCAGCTTGGCACAGGAGTACAATGAGCAGTTCTTC. Residues: CASSLAQEYNEQFF.